The clone carrying this T cell receptor beta chain was counted only a few times. Its antigen remains unidentified. This sample's time point: patch test 1, 2 weeks after DPC sensitization. Noted treatment: therapeutic diphenylcyclopropenone sensitization with weekly scalp DPC. The data derive from a study of human T cells and chemical hapten exposure. Study information: DPC 0.01% went on the upper back by patch test, with reading at 6 days. Per-sample TCR yield variation was attributed mainly to small pooled library volume differences. Points from the study as a whole: Sensitizing with DPC caused no change in TCRs above 1 in 1000 frequency. All donors were alopecia patients, so their immunity may differ from that of healthy people.

TCRdb itself ran the RACE reads through MiXCR, one entry per CDR3 protein. The repertoire has roughly 120,000 distinct CDR3 sequences, roughly 15% of them found once; the top ten carry less than 0.95%. The CDR3 has 18 amino acids. Trimming pared 7 bases from V and 7 bases from J, leaving 28 bases between. Germline CDR1 MNHEY, CDR2 SVGEGT. This clonotype was sampled from a man aged 18-30 years with alopecia areata. Some clones in this sample may be carry-over from other donors' samples. The genes are TRBV6-2 or TRBV6-3 and TRBJ1-4; unclear D gene. Sample: whole blood, taken in connection with sensitization to the hapten diphenylcyclopropenone (DPC). The CDR3 coding sequence is TGTGCCAGCACCCAGAGGAGAAGCCGGGCCTATGCCCCTGAAAAACTGTTTTTT. Translated: CASTQRRSRAYAPEKLFF.